The rows below give T cell receptor beta chains drawn from one sample of a study of shared clonotypes between healthy human individuals. Sequenced by immunoSEQ multiplex PCR; TCRdb stores in-frame clones only, minus some. Of some 2.3 million clones in the sample, approximately 93% were seen once. The sequenced sample was naive CD4+ T cells from PBMCs. The source of these receptors is a young man in good health. Some clones in this sample may be carry-over from other donors' samples. Each CDR3 is given with its conserved first and last residue. D genes are given only for firm matches.

j_call | d_call | v_call | cdr3_aa | cdr3_nt
TRBJ2-6 | . | TRBV9 | CASSVVGSGANVLTF | TGTGCCAGCAGCGTAGTTGGGTCCGGGGCCAACGTCCTGACTTTC
TRBJ1-2 | . | TRBV4-3 | CASSQDGEGYTF | TGCGCCAGCAGCCAAGATGGAGAGGGCTACACCTTC
TRBJ2-3 | . | TRBV7-8 | CASSFGVPPTDTQYF | TGTGCCAGCAGCTTCGGGGTTCCCCCCACAGATACGCAGTATTTT
TRBJ2-2 | TRBD1 | TRBV13 | CASSARQGAGGELFF | TGTGCCAGCAGCGCGAGACAGGGGGCAGGCGGGGAGCTGTTTTTT
TRBJ2-3 | . | TRBV28 | CASSLQLARTDTQYF | TGTGCCAGCAGTTTACAACTAGCCCGCACAGATACGCAGTATTTT
TRBJ2-5 | . | TRBV4-3 | CASSQDLDQRPQYF | TGCGCCAGCAGCCAAGATTTAGACCAGAGACCCCAGTACTTC
TRBJ1-2 | TRBD1 | TRBV29-1 | CSVGTGEFNYGYTF | TGCAGCGTCGGGACAGGGGAATTTAACTATGGCTACACCTTC
TRBJ2-3 | TRBD2 | TRBV5-1 | CASSWERDEGDTQYF | TGCGCCAGCAGCTGGGAGCGGGACGAAGGAGATACGCAGTATTTT
TRBJ2-3 | . | TRBV11-3 | CASSRTGADTQYF | TGTGCCAGCAGCCGTACGGGGGCAGATACGCAGTATTTT
TRBJ2-7 | . | TRBV5-4 | CASSLIGTTHGEQYF | TGTGCCAGCAGCTTAATTGGGACCACACATGGCGAGCAGTACTTC